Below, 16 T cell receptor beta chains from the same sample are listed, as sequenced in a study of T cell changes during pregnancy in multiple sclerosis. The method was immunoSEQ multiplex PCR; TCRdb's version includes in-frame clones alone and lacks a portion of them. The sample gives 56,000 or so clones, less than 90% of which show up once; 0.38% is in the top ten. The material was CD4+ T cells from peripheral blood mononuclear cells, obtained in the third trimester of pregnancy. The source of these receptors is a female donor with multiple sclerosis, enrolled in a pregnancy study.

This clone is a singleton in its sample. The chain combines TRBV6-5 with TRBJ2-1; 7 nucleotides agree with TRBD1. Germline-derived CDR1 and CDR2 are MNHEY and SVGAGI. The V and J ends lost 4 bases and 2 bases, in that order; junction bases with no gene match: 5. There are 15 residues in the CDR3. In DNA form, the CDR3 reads TGTGCCAGCAGTTCCCTGGGACAGACCTACAATGAGCAGTTCTTC. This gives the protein CASSSLGQTYNEQFF.

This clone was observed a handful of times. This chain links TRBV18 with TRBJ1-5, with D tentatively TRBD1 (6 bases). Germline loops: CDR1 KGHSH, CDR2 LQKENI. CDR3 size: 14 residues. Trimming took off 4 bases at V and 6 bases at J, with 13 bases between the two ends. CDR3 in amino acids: CASSLGQPGQPQHF. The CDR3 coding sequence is TGTGCCAGCTCACTCGGACAGCCCGGTCAGCCCCAGCATTTT.

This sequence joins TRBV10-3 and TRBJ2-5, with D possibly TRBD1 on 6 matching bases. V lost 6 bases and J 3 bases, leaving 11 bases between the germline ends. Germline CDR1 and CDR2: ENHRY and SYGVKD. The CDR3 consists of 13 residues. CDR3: CAISEQGEETQYF. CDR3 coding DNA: TGTGCCATCAGCGAACAGGGTGAAGAGACCCAGTACTTC.

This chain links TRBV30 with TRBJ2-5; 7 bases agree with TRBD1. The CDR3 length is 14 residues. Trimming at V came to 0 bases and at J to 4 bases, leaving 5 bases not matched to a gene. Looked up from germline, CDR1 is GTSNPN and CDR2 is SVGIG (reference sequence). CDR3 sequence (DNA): TGTGCCTGGAGTGTAGGGACAGTCGGAGAGACCCAGTACTTC. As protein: CAWSVGTVGETQYF.

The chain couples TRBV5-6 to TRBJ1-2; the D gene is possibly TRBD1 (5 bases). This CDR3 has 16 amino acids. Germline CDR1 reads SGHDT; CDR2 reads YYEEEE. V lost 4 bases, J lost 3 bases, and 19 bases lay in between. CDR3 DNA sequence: TGTGCCAGCAGCCGCCCGTCGGGGGGGTATGACTATGGCTACACCTTC. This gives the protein CASSRPSGGYDYGYTF.

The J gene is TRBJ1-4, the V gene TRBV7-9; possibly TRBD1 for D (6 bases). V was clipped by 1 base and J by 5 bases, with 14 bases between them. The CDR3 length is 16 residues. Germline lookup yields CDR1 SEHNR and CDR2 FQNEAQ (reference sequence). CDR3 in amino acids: CASSLGTTGQNEKLFF. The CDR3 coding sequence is TGTGCCAGCAGCTTAGGAACCACCGGACAGAATGAAAAACTGTTTTTT.

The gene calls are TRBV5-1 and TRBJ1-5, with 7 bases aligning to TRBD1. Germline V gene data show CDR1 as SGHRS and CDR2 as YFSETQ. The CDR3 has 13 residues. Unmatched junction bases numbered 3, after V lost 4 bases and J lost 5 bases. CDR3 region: CASSTTGDQPQHF. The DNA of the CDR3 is TGCGCCAGCAGCACCACAGGGGATCAGCCCCAGCATTTT.

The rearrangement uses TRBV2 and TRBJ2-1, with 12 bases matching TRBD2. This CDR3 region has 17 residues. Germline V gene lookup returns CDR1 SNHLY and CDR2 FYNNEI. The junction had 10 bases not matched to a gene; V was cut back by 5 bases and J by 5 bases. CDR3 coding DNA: TGTGCCAGCAGTCGGAGGGCTAGCGGGAGGGATAACAATGAGCAGTTCTTC. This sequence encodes CASSRRASGRDNNEQFF.

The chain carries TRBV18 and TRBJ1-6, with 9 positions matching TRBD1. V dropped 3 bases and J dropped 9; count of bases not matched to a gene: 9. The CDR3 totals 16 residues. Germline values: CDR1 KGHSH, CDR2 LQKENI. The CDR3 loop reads CASSPSDRGGGSPLHF. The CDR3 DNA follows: TGTGCCAGCTCACCTTCGGACAGGGGTGGCGGTTCACCCCTCCACTTT. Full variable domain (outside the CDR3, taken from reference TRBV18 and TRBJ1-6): NAGVMQNPRHLVRRRGQEARLRCSPMKGHSHVYWYRQLPEEGLKFMVYLQKENIIDESGMPKERFSAEFPKEGPSILRIQQVVRGDSAAYFCASSPSDRGGGSPLHFGNGTRLTVT.

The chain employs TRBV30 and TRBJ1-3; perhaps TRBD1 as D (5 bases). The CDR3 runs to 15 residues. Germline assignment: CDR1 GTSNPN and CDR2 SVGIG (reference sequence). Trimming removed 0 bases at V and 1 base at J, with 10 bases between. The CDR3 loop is CAWSVFGGSGNTIYF. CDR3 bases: TGTGCCTGGAGTGTATTCGGGGGGTCTGGAAACACCATATATTTT.

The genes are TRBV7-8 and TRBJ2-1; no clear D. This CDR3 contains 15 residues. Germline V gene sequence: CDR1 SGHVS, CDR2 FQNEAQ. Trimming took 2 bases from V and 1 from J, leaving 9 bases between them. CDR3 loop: CASSLRAGSYNEQFF. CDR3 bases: TGTGCCAGCAGCTTAAGAGCCGGGTCCTACAATGAGCAGTTCTTC. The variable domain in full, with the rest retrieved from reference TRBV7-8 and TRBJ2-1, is GAGVSQSPRYKVAKRGQDVALRCDPISGHVSLFWYQQALGQGPEFLTYFQNEAQLDKSGLPSDRFFAERPEGSVSTLKIQRTQQEDSAVYLCASSLRAGSYNEQFFGPGTRLTVL.

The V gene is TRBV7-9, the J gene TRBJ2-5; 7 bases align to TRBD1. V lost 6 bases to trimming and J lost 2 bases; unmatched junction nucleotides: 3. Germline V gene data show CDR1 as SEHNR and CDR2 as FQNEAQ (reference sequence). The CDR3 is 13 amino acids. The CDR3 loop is CASRSTGQETQYF. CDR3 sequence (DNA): TGTGCCAGCAGGTCGACAGGGCAAGAGACCCAGTACTTC.

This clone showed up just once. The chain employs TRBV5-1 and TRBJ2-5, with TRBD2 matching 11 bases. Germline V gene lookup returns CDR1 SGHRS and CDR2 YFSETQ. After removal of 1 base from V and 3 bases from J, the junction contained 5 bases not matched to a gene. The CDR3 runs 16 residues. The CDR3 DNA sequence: TGCGCCAGCAGCTTGCAACCTAGCGGGGGGAAAGAGACCCAGTACTTC. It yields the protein CASSLQPSGGKETQYF.

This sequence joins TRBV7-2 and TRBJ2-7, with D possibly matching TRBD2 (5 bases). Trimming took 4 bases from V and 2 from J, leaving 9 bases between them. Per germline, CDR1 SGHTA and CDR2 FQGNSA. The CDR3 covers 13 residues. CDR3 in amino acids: CASSSRRAYEQYF. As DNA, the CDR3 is TGTGCCAGCAGCTCAAGGCGGGCCTACGAGCAGTACTTC.

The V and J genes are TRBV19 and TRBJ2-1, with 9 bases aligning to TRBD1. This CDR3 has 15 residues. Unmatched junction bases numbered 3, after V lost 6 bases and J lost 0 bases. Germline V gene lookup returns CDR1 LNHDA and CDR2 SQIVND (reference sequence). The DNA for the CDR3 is TGTGCCAGTAGCCAGACAGGGGGCTCCTACAATGAGCAGTTCTTC. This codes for CASSQTGGSYNEQFF.

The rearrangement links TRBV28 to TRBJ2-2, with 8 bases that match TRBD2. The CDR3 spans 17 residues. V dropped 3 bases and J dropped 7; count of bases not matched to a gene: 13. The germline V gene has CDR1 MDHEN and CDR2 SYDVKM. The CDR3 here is CASSFPITSGRSGELFF. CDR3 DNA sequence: TGTGCCAGCAGTTTTCCTATCACTAGCGGAAGAAGCGGGGAGCTGTTTTTT. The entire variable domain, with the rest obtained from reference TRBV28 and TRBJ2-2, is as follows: DVKVTQSSRYLVKRTGEKVFLECVQDMDHENMFWYRQDPGLGLRLIYFSYDVKMKEKGDIPEGYSVSREKKERFSLILESASTNQTSMYLCASSFPITSGRSGELFFGEGSRLTVL.